The 7 T cell receptor beta chains reported below all come from one sample, sequenced in a study of cytomegalovirus exposure and HLA in healthy donors. Primers: 60 Vbeta forward and 13 Jbeta reverse. Data came from immunoSEQ multiplex PCR; TCRdb stores just in-frame clones and leaves some out. The repertoire includes approximately 110,000 clones, 60% to 85% of them detected once, and more than 4.5% sits in the top ten. The sequencing sample was made of PBMCs. These receptors were obtained from a female donor in good health and CMV-seropositive.

The chain recombines TRBV5-1 with TRBJ1-1; D unclear. CDR3 length: 13 amino acids. Germline CDR1 reads SGHRS; CDR2 reads YFSETQ. Deletions cut 2 bases from V and 1 base from J, with 6 bases between. CDR3 nucleotide sequence: TGCGCCAGCAGCTTTGGCCAGAACACTGAAGCTTTCTTT. Encoded protein: CASSFGQNTEAFF.

The genes are TRBV6-6 and TRBJ2-7, with 7 bases identical to TRBD2. Germline trimming cut 6 bases from V and 2 bases from J; bases unmatched to any gene: 7. CDR1 and CDR2 from the germline V gene are MNHNY and SVGAGI (reference sequence). This CDR3 region has 14 residues. The CDR3 nucleotides read TGTGCCAGCAGGACTAGCCCGATCACCTACGAGCAGTACTTC. Translated, it gives CASRTSPITYEQYF.

The chain carries TRBV10-3 and TRBJ2-3, with 10 bases identical to TRBD2. V lost 11 bases and J lost 1; bases outside the gene matches: 0. The V gene's germline CDR1 is ENHRY and CDR2 SYGVKD. The length of the CDR3 is 12 residues. The CDR3 loop is CALAGGTDTQYF. CDR3 bases: TGTGCCCTAGCGGGGGGCACAGATACGCAGTATTTT.

The rearrangement joins TRBV7-2 to TRBJ1-1; D is unclear. The CDR3 totals 15 residues. The germline V and J ends were trimmed by 4 bases and 6 bases, with 18 bases remaining between them. Germline V gene lookup returns CDR1 SGHTA and CDR2 FQGNSA. CDR3 bases: TGTGCCAGCAGCTCGGGGAGAGTATGGGCCGCTGAAGCTTTCTTT. Protein sequence: CASSSGRVWAAEAFF.

V and J are TRBV19 and TRBJ2-7, with D tentatively TRBD1 (5 bases). The CDR3 is made up of 15 amino acids. Germline CDR1 is LNHDA and CDR2 is SQIVND (reference sequence). The germline V and J ends were trimmed by 3 bases and 3 bases, with 15 bases remaining between them. CDR3 in DNA: TGTGCCAGTAGTATTGCAGCCACAGGAGTCTACGAGCAGTACTTC. Amino acids: CASSIAATGVYEQYF.

This chain uses TRBV27 with TRBJ2-1, with TRBD2 identical over 7 bases. Germline CDR1 MNHEY, CDR2 SMNVEV (reference sequence). This CDR3 comprises 14 residues. The J segment lost 3 bases and the V segment lost 6 bases, leaving 5 bases of the junction unmatched. The CDR3 sequence is CASRTSLRYNEQFF. The CDR3 nucleotides are TGTGCCAGCAGGACTAGCCTCCGCTACAATGAGCAGTTCTTC.

V and J are TRBV15 and TRBJ1-5; D call uncertain. The V gene lost 6 bases and the J gene lost 0 bases, with 12 bases spanning the gap. CDR1 is LNHNV, CDR2 YYDKDF, per germline (reference sequence). This CDR3 has 15 amino acids. The CDR3 reads CATRLTRHSNQPQHF. The CDR3, as DNA: TGTGCCACCAGACTCACTAGACATAGCAATCAGCCCCAGCATTTT.